This T cell receptor beta chain was sequenced in a study of response to subunit inactivated influenza vaccine. This clonotype has only a few counts. Its antigen remains unidentified. One entry per CDR3 protein results from TCRdb running MiXCR on the RT-PCR reads. The data show a few hundred thousand distinct CDR3 sequences, 9.5% to 12% seen once. CDR1 LGHNA and CDR2 YSLEER come from the germline V gene. The length of the CDR3 is 17 residues. Trimming left V 0 bases short and J 5 bases short, with 14 bases between. Study-wide results and limits: New T cells are recruited in small numbers by each seasonal influenza vaccination, according to the authors' suggestion.

The origin of this receptor is a man aged 45-65 years who received an inactivated influenza vaccine. V is TRBV4-3 and J is TRBJ1-6; TRBD1 might be the D (5 bases). Sequenced here: PBMCs from blood, sampled 40 to 50 days after vaccination. CDR3 bases: TGCGCCAGCAGCCAAGATATTGGGGGAGGGAATAATTCACCCCTCCACTTT. Its translation: CASSQDIGGGNNSPLHF.